This TCR beta chain comes out of a study of cytomegalovirus exposure and HLA in healthy donors. Looking at the study overall: A later analysis reported the 95 to 150 validation repertoires used the same platform as the 666 first-cohort repertoires.

Assay used: immunoSEQ multiplex PCR; TCRdb lists only in-frame clones, some missing. The table has about 200,000 clones, roughly 82% seen once. This clone showed up many times. One end of the junction is discordant with germline, which a read error may explain. CDR1 and CDR2 (germline): MNHEY, SVGAGI. The CDR3 is 13 residues long. The V gene is TRBV6-5, the J gene TRBJ2-2; 10 nucleotides align to TRBD2. Sequences were obtained from PBMCs. The source is a woman in her 30s in good health and CMV-seropositive. CDR3 sequence (DNA): TGCCTAGCGGGAGAGCTAGGCACCGGGGAGCTGTTTTTT. This translates into CLAGELGTGELFF.